These 22 T cell receptor beta chains were sequenced from one sample in a study of T cell responses to AZD1222 COVID-19 vaccine. Profiled with immunoSEQ multiplex PCR; TCRdb holds only in-frame clones, not every one. The top ten hold 1% to 1.5% of the sample, which has 150,000 to 200,000 clones, around 90% seen once. The specimen was peripheral blood, collected 28 days after the second AZD1222 dose. The receptors come from an adult who received the AZD1222 COVID-19 vaccine.

About this clone: Other DNA sequences within the sample encode an identical CDR3. The rearrangement uses TRBV29-1 and TRBJ2-1; D unclear. This CDR3 region has 11 residues. Per germline, CDR1 SQVTM and CDR2 ANQGSEA. V gave up 6 bases and J gave up 3 bases, with 6 bases separating them. The CDR3 DNA reads as TGCAGCGTGGGTAGCTACAATGAGCAGTTCTTC. This gives the protein CSVGSYNEQFF.

The rearrangement uses TRBV25-1 and TRBJ2-5; a weak D match, TRBD1 (5 bases). The germline CDR1 and CDR2 sequences are MGHDK and SYGVNS. The CDR3 sequence is 12 residues long. Between the trimmed V and J ends, which lost 5 bases and 5 bases, there was a span of 9 bases. The CDR3 DNA follows: TGTGCCAGCAGTCTCGCAGGGGAGACCCAGTACTTC. Residues: CASSLAGETQYF.

The chain has TRBV5-4 and TRBJ2-7; D tentatively fits TRBD1 or TRBD2 (5 bases each). CDR3 length equals 15 residues. V lost 3 bases to trimming and J lost 2 bases, with 15 bases between them. Germline CDR1 SGHNT, CDR2 YYREEE (reference sequence). The CDR3 DNA reads TGTGCCAGCAGCTCCCGGGACCCCGTCGCCTACGAGCAGTACTTC. Residues: CASSSRDPVAYEQYF.

J is TRBJ2-1 and V is TRBV18; the D gene is possibly TRBD2 (5 bases). The CDR3 consists of 15 residues. Germline V gene sequence: CDR1 KGHSH, CDR2 LQKENI. V was pared by 1 base and J by 5 bases, with 12 bases between. CDR3 in DNA: TGTGCCAGCTCACCACGAAAGGGAGTAGACAATGAGCAGTTCTTC. This encodes CASSPRKGVDNEQFF.

The chain combines TRBV27 with TRBJ1-4; D unclear. Germline V lookup: CDR1 MNHEY, CDR2 SMNVEV (reference sequence). V was shortened by 2 bases and J by 5 bases, with 12 bases between the two germline ends. This CDR3 comprises 15 residues. CDR3 sequence (DNA): TGTGCCAGCAGTTTAGAGGGCAGTTTAAATGAAAAACTGTTTTTT. It is translated as CASSLEGSLNEKLFF. Full variable domain (missing parts from reference TRBV27 and TRBJ1-4): EAQVTQNPRYLITVTGKKLTVTCSQNMNHEYMSWYRQDPGLGLRQIYYSMNVEVTDKGDVPEGYKVSRKEKRNFPLILESPSPNQTSLYFCASSLEGSLNEKLFFGSGTQLSVL.

The CDR3 DNA sequence: TGCGCCAGAACAACCAGGGGGATCAACACTGAAGCTTTCTTT. Its translation: CARTTRGINTEAFF. V and J are TRBV4-1 and TRBJ1-1; TRBD1 matches at 7 bases. V shed 9 bases, J shed 2 bases, and the junction held 9 bases outside the gene matches. The CDR3 covers 14 residues. The germline gives CDR1 MGHRA, CDR2 YSYEKL.

This chain connects TRBV27 to TRBJ1-2; no reliable D call. Trimming removed 10 bases at V and 8 bases at J, with 14 bases between. Germline V lookup: CDR1 MNHEY, CDR2 SMNVEV (reference sequence). The CDR3 extends over 11 amino acids. As DNA, the CDR3 is TGTGCCACCTGGGAGGCAGAAGGCTACACCTTC. Translation: CATWEAEGYTF.

V usage is TRBV21-1 and J usage is TRBJ2-7; the DNA was not used to check the table's D call, TRBD2. TRBV21-1 corresponds to a pseudogene. The length of the CDR3 is 16 residues. CDR3: CASSKAKREGPYEQYF. The CDR3 nucleotides read TGTGCCAGCAGCAAAGCGAAGCGGGAGGGCCCCTACGAGCAGTACTTC.

A single count supports this clone. The chain combines TRBV5-1 with TRBJ1-1; D unresolved. Trimming stripped 4 bases from V and 3 bases from J, with 13 bases between. Germline loops: CDR1 SGHRS, CDR2 YFSETQ. CDR3 size: 14 residues. CDR3 coding DNA: TGCGCCAGCAGCATGACACTTCGCGACACTGAAGCTTTCTTT. It specifies CASSMTLRDTEAFF.

V is TRBV2 and J is TRBJ1-2; maybe TRBD1 (5 bases). Looked up from germline, CDR1 is SNHLY and CDR2 is FYNNEI. The CDR3 runs to 14 residues. Trimming left V 3 bases short and J 4 bases short, with 12 bases between. The DNA of the CDR3 is TGTGCCAGCAGTGAGGGGCCCGGGCCCTATGGCTACACCTTC. Translation: CASSEGPGPYGYTF.

This sequence joins TRBV2 and TRBJ1-5; 8 bases are a match to TRBD1. From germline, CDR1 is SNHLY and CDR2 FYNNEI. V was clipped by 6 bases and J by 9 bases; unmatched bases: 13. The CDR3 runs to 15 residues. DNA for the CDR3: TGTGCCAGCAGAGGGGACAGGAGCCCGGCAGGGCCCCAGCATTTT. Translated, it gives CASRGDRSPAGPQHF.

This chain connects TRBV3-1 (or the pseudogene TRBV3-2) to TRBJ2-5; D not certain. The germline CDR1 and CDR2 sequences are LGHDT and YNNKEL (reference sequence). This CDR3 spans 17 amino acids. The V and J ends lost 1 base and 5 bases respectively, with 20 bases between them. CDR3 nucleotide sequence: TGTGCCAGCAGCCAAGTTGATAGTCTCAAGCATGGGGAGACCCAGTACTTC. The encoded protein is CASSQVDSLKHGETQYF.

V is TRBV29-1 and J is TRBJ2-7; no clear D gene. Germline V CDR1 and CDR2: SQVTM, ANQGSEA. V was pared by 6 bases and J by 1 base, with 22 bases between. There are 16 residues in the CDR3. The CDR3 here is CSVHKPTRDGSYEQYF. CDR3 sequence (DNA): TGCAGCGTCCACAAACCCACCCGAGACGGGTCCTACGAGCAGTACTTC.

CDR3 residues: CATSRVSGDYNEQFF. In DNA, the CDR3 is TGTGCCACCAGCAGAGTCAGCGGGGACTACAATGAGCAGTTCTTC. The chain carries TRBV15 and TRBJ2-1; 7 bases line up with TRBD2. Germline CDR1 LNHNV, CDR2 YYDKDF (reference sequence). The CDR3 contains 15 residues. After removal of 1 base from V and 3 bases from J, the junction contained 3 bases not matched to a gene.

This chain uses TRBV7-2 with TRBJ2-1; TRBD2 matches 13 bases. In germline, CDR1 is SGHTA, CDR2 FQGNSA. With V trimmed by 4 bases and J by 6 bases, 9 bases remained unmatched. CDR3 length: 17 residues. CDR3 sequence: CASSSTSGRPKGNEQFF. The CDR3 DNA is TGTGCCAGCAGCTCGACTAGCGGGAGGCCAAAAGGCAATGAGCAGTTCTTC.

The CDR3 sequence is CASRPTGTNQPQHF. CDR3 DNA: TGTGCCAGCAGACCTACAGGGACTAATCAGCCCCAGCATTTT. The chain carries TRBV14 and TRBJ1-5; TRBD1 is a possible D gene (6 bases). Germline V gives CDR1 SGHDN, CDR2 FVKESK. The CDR3 totals 14 residues. V was trimmed by 6 bases and J by 4 bases, leaving 13 bases between them.

In this sample, this clone turned up a few times. This sequence joins TRBV10-3 and TRBJ2-1, with TRBD2 as a possible D gene (6 bases). CDR1 is ENHRY, CDR2 SYGVKD, per germline. CDR3 size: 15 residues. The V gene lost 11 bases and the J gene lost 4 bases, with 21 bases spanning the gap. The CDR3 protein is CAVVSEASEYNEQFF. The CDR3 DNA reads TGTGCCGTCGTATCAGAGGCTAGCGAGTACAATGAGCAGTTCTTC.

The gene calls are TRBV7-9 and TRBJ1-2; D perhaps matches TRBD1 (5 bases). V lost 2 bases and J lost 7, with 17 bases in between. In germline, CDR1 is SEHNR, CDR2 FQNEAQ (reference sequence). CDR3 length: 15 amino acids. CDR3 in amino acids: CASSLSHQGGTGYTF. The CDR3 coding sequence is TGTGCCAGCAGCTTAAGTCATCAGGGCGGCACTGGCTACACCTTC.

This chain links TRBV19 with TRBJ1-5; possible D gene TRBD1, 5 bases. The length of the CDR3 is 18 residues. CDR1 is LNHDA, CDR2 SQIVND, per germline (reference sequence). The V gene lost 7 bases and the J gene lost 7 bases, with 29 bases spanning the gap. The CDR3 DNA reads TGTGCCAGTACCCCTGCCCCAGGGAACGGTCCGTGGGCGCAGCCCCAGCATTTT. Translating gives CASTPAPGNGPWAQPQHF.

This sequence joins TRBV3-1 (or the pseudogene TRBV3-2) and TRBJ2-1; 7 positions match TRBD1. CDR3 length equals 17 residues. In germline, CDR1 is LGHDT, CDR2 YNNKEL (reference sequence). Losses at the gene ends were 0 bases for V and 7 bases for J; bases not matched to a gene: 12. The CDR3 DNA reads TGTGCCAGCAGCCAAGATTTGTGGCAGGGGGAATCGAATGAGCAGTTCTTC. This sequence encodes CASSQDLWQGESNEQFF.

CDR3 in DNA: TGTGCCAGCAGTATGCACAGGGGGGGGTATGGCTACACCTTC. It encodes CASSMHRGGYGYTF. This chain connects TRBV6-5 to TRBJ1-2; TRBD1 matches 8 bases. Germline V CDR1 and CDR2: MNHEY, SVGAGI. The CDR3 spans 14 residues. Germline trimming cut 5 bases from V and 5 bases from J; bases unmatched to any gene: 7.

CDR3 DNA sequence: TGTGCCAGTGTTGGGGTCATAGCGGGAGGGCCGAATGAGCAGTTCTTC. It codes for CASVGVIAGGPNEQFF. The chain employs TRBV19 and TRBJ2-1; 11 bases align to TRBD2. The V and J ends lost 8 bases and 7 bases, in that order; junction bases with no gene match: 13. The CDR3 contains 16 residues. Germline V gene sequence: CDR1 LNHDA, CDR2 SQIVND (reference sequence).